This T cell receptor (beta chain) was documented in a study of blood T cell repertoires in COVID-19. Across the whole study: Collection of acute and convalescent COVID-19 samples took place in the United States, Italy and Spain. Sample material is recorded as cDNA or gDNA derived from T cells, B-cell-depleted T cells, or PBMCs.

Germline CDR1 is KGHSH and CDR2 is LQKENI. The CDR3 contains 14 residues. V gave up 2 bases and J gave up 6 bases, with 11 bases separating them. Authors' data handling: Quantification of nucleated cells was approximated via reference gene primer amplification. Sequenced by immunoSEQ multiplex PCR; TCRdb stores in-frame clones only, minus some. That table supplies the V and J calls and clone size; D and trimming were determined from the DNA. The sample consists of 650,000 to 800,000 clones, about 87% of them appearing once. This TCR derives from a young woman with acute or convalescent COVID-19. The chain employs TRBV18 and TRBJ1-5, with no clear D. Sequencing used peripheral blood. The CDR3 protein is CASSPTDRGQPQHF. The CDR3 nucleotides read TGTGCCAGCTCACCAACAGACCGGGGTCAGCCCCAGCATTTT.